The 30 T cell receptor beta chains below come from one sample, sequenced in a study of response to subunit inactivated influenza vaccine. One entry per CDR3 protein, called by TCRdb with MiXCR from the RT-PCR reads. The sample holds about 500,000 distinct CDR3 sequences, 13% seen once. The material was PBMCs from blood, obtained 35 to 45 days after vaccination. Every receptor here comes from a man aged 50-59 years who received an inactivated influenza vaccine.

This clonotype turned up a few times. The chain combines TRBV5-1 with TRBJ2-3, with 8 nucleotides matching TRBD1. Germline assignment: CDR1 SGHRS and CDR2 YFSETQ. This CDR3 region has 14 residues. V gave up 2 bases and J gave up 3 bases; unmatched junction bases: 2. Here the CDR3 reads CASSLQGETDTQYF. Written as DNA, the CDR3 is TGCGCCAGCAGCTTACAGGGGGAAACAGATACGCAGTATTTT.

This chain joins TRBV30 and TRBJ1-5; D ambiguous. Between the trimmed V and J ends, which lost 2 bases and 7 bases, there was a span of 15 bases. The CDR3 runs 14 residues. Germline V lookup: CDR1 GTSNPN, CDR2 SVGIG (reference sequence). The chain's CDR3 is CAWSPGTGGQPQHF. DNA of the CDR3: TGTGCCTGGAGTCCGGGAACCGGAGGCCAGCCCCAGCATTTT.

The chain is built from TRBV6-1 and TRBJ2-3; D is ambiguous. CDR3 length equals 15 residues. Germline assignment: CDR1 MNHNS and CDR2 SASEGT. Trimming took off 1 base at V and 2 bases at J, with 10 bases between the two ends. The CDR3 DNA sequence: TGTGCCAGCAGTGAAGACCCTTACTACACAGATACGCAGTATTTT. Its protein is CASSEDPYYTDTQYF.

This clonotype was recorded a few times. The rearrangement links TRBV6-2 or TRBV6-3 to TRBJ1-6, with 8 nucleotides matching TRBD1. Germline V gene lookup returns CDR1 MNHEY and CDR2 SVGEGT. CDR3 length: 15 residues. Trimming took 4 bases from V and 15 from J; bases not matched to a gene: 14. The CDR3: CASSFTGTGTPGLHF. Written as DNA, the CDR3 is TGTGCCAGCAGTTTCACCGGGACAGGAACCCCGGGCCTCCACTTT.

This clonotype was seen only a few times. CDR3 loop: CAITGEGTGGYEQYF. In DNA, the CDR3 is TGTGCCATCACCGGAGAGGGGACAGGGGGCTACGAGCAGTACTTC. The chain couples TRBV10-3 to TRBJ2-7; 11 bases are shared with TRBD1. CDR1 is ENHRY, CDR2 SYGVKD, per germline. The J segment lost 3 bases and the V segment lost 7 bases, leaving 8 bases of the junction unmatched. CDR3 length equals 15 residues.

The V gene is TRBV28, the J gene TRBJ2-5, with D tentatively TRBD1 (6 bases). CDR1 is MDHEN, CDR2 SYDVKM, per germline. Trimming shortened V by 5 bases and J by 5 bases, and 9 bases separated the two germline ends. The CDR3 runs to 12 residues. The DNA of the CDR3 is TGTGCCAGCAGTCACACAGGGGAGACCCAGTACTTC. Its protein product is CASSHTGETQYF.

V and J are TRBV28 and TRBJ2-2, with 9 bases that match TRBD1. Germline CDR1 and CDR2: MDHEN and SYDVKM. This CDR3 comprises 16 residues. Trimming at V came to 6 bases and at J to 5 bases, leaving 10 bases not matched to a gene. Written as DNA, the CDR3 is TGTGCCAGCAGCTCCTCCGGGACAGGGATAACCGGGGAGCTGTTTTTT. Its translation is CASSSSGTGITGELFF.

This clonotype has only a few counts. DNA of the CDR3: TGCAGTGCCCTGAGGACAGAGACCCAGTACTTC. Its protein is CSALRTETQYF. This chain links TRBV20-1 with TRBJ2-5; D remains ambiguous. Looked up from germline, CDR1 is DFQATT and CDR2 is SNEGSKA (reference sequence). Trimming stripped 6 bases from V and 4 bases from J, with 9 bases between. CDR3 length: 11 amino acids.

V and J are TRBV12-3 or TRBV12-4 and TRBJ1-5; TRBD1 matches at 7 bases. The CDR3 is 14 residues long. Germline trimming cut 5 bases from V and 4 bases from J; bases unmatched to any gene: 5. The CDR3 is CASSGRGLNQPQHF. For the CDR3, the DNA is TGTGCCAGCAGTGGCAGGGGGTTGAATCAGCCCCAGCATTTT.

The chain uses TRBV5-1 and TRBJ2-7, with TRBD1 matching 8 bases. Germline V CDR1 and CDR2: SGHRS, YFSETQ. Trimming took 3 bases from V and 5 from J; bases not matched to a gene: 4. The CDR3 consists of 13 residues. CDR3 in DNA: TGCGCCAGCAGCTCTCAGGGGGCGGACGAGCAGTACTTC. Amino acids: CASSSQGADEQYF.

This clonotype has a count of ten or more. The V call is TRBV12-3 or TRBV12-4, the J call TRBJ2-2, with a possible D match to TRBD2 (5 bases). Deletions cut 6 bases from V and 4 bases from J, with 6 bases between. CDR3 length equals 12 residues. The DNA for the CDR3 is TGTGCCAGCAGAACTAGCACCGGGGAGCTGTTTTTT. It encodes CASRTSTGELFF.

The rearrangement uses TRBV5-1 and TRBJ2-1; D gene uncertain. In germline, CDR1 is SGHRS, CDR2 YFSETQ. V lost 4 bases and J lost 3, with 8 bases in between. This CDR3 comprises 13 residues. The DNA for the CDR3 is TGCGCCAGCAGCCCCTTCGACTACAATGAGCAGTTCTTC. Amino acid sequence: CASSPFDYNEQFF.

The V call is TRBV3-1, the J call TRBJ1-6; TRBD1 aligns across 7 bases. Germline values: CDR1 LGHDT, CDR2 YNNKEL (reference sequence). J gave up 6 bases and V 4 bases, and 3 bases lay outside the gene matches. The CDR3 consists of 14 residues. The CDR3 DNA follows: TGTGCCAGCAGCCCACAGGGGCTTAATTCACCCCTCCACTTT. This translates into CASSPQGLNSPLHF.

The chain is built from TRBV3-1 and TRBJ2-3; a weak D match, TRBD2 (7 bases). With 0 bases removed from V and 3 bases from J, the gap between germline ends came to 22 bases. CDR3 length: 19 residues. Germline CDR1 LGHDT, CDR2 YNNKEL (reference sequence). CDR3 in amino acids: CASSQERLKVGGPTDTQYF. CDR3 nucleotides: TGTGCCAGCAGCCAAGAGAGACTGAAGGTGGGGGGGCCGACAGATACGCAGTATTTT.

At least ten counts were recorded for this clonotype. V is TRBV7-9 and J is TRBJ2-1; D unresolved. V lost 5 bases, J lost 7 bases, and 12 bases lay in between. This CDR3 is built from 13 residues. Germline V CDR1 and CDR2: SEHNR, FQNEAQ (reference sequence). The CDR3 DNA reads as TGTGCCAGCAGCCGTTTGAACCGTAATGAGCAGTTCTTC. It encodes CASSRLNRNEQFF.

Notes on this clonotype: This may be a read error: a much more frequent sequence differs by one nucleotide. The V gene is TRBV29-1, the J gene TRBJ2-2; TRBD1 agrees at 9 bases. CDR1 is SQVTM and CDR2 is ANQGSEA in the germline V gene. This CDR3 contains 14 residues. CDR3: CSARTGANTEELFF. CDR3 coding DNA: TGCAGCGCGAGGACAGGGGCGAACACCGAGGAGCTGTTTTTT.

In this sample, this clonotype turned up a few times. V is TRBV4-3 and J is TRBJ1-5; D is ambiguous. The CDR3 runs to 15 residues. The V gene's germline CDR1 is LGHNA and CDR2 YSLEER. V was shortened by 3 bases and J by 4 bases, with 13 bases between the two germline ends. CDR3 sequence reads: CASSQDGKTNQPQHF. CDR3 sequence (DNA): TGCGCCAGCAGCCAGGACGGGAAAACAAATCAGCCCCAGCATTTT.

This chain uses TRBV14 with TRBJ2-7; 9 nucleotides agree with TRBD1. The CDR3 extends over 15 amino acids. The germline CDR1 and CDR2 sequences are SGHDN and FVKESK. Trimming took 4 bases from V and 5 from J; bases not matched to a gene: 9. The CDR3: CASSPPRTGVDEQYF. The CDR3 DNA reads as TGTGCCAGCAGCCCCCCCCGGACAGGGGTGGACGAGCAGTACTTC.

The rearrangement uses TRBV12-3 or TRBV12-4 and TRBJ2-3; 7 bases fit TRBD2. The ends lost 5 bases at V and 5 bases at J; junction bases unmatched: 10. The CDR3 extends over 15 amino acids. This CDR3 reads CASSREAGVGDTQYF. In DNA form, the CDR3 reads TGTGCCAGCAGTCGTGAGGCGGGAGTGGGAGATACGCAGTATTTT.

In this sample, this clonotype turned up many times. The CDR3 nucleotides read TGTGCCAGCAGTCAGGGACTAGCGGGGTACGAGCAGTACTTC. Encoded protein: CASSQGLAGYEQYF. The V gene is TRBV3-1, the J gene TRBJ2-7; TRBD2 aligns across 13 bases. The CDR3 has 14 residues. The V and J ends lost 6 bases and 4 bases, in that order; junction bases with no gene match: 3. In germline, CDR1 is LGHDT, CDR2 YNNKEL (reference sequence).

CDR3 bases: TGTGCCAGCAGTTACTCGACGAGGATTTCACCCCTCCACTTT. This gives the protein CASSYSTRISPLHF. The rearrangement links TRBV6-2 or TRBV6-3 to TRBJ1-6, with D unclear. The length of the CDR3 is 14 residues. Trimming removed 0 bases from V and 9 bases from J, with 9 bases in between. Per the germline V gene, CDR1 is MNHEY and CDR2 is SVGEGT.

This chain links TRBV29-1 with TRBJ2-5; D unresolved. The V and J ends lost 3 bases and 5 bases respectively, with 16 bases between them. The CDR3 has 14 amino acids. Germline values: CDR1 SQVTM, CDR2 ANQGSEA. The CDR3: CSVDGTSRLETQYF. CDR3 nucleotides: TGCAGCGTTGACGGTACGAGCAGGTTGGAGACCCAGTACTTC.

This clonotype was seen a handful of times. The V gene is TRBV12-3 or TRBV12-4, the J gene TRBJ2-1, with D perhaps matching TRBD2 (6 bases). Trimming pared 0 bases from V and 5 bases from J, leaving 14 bases between. The CDR3 runs 16 residues. CDR3 in amino acids: CASSLAGLAKNNEQFF. CDR3 nucleotide sequence: TGTGCCAGCAGTTTAGCTGGCCTAGCGAAAAACAATGAGCAGTTCTTC.

This clonotype was found many times. This sequence joins TRBV9 and TRBJ1-1; D is uncertain. CDR1 and CDR2 from the germline V gene are SGDLS and YYNGEE. This CDR3 region has 15 residues. V was shortened by 4 bases and J by 2 bases, with 15 bases between the two germline ends. The CDR3 sequence is CASSPRVWGNTEAFF. CDR3 sequence (DNA): TGTGCCAGCAGCCCGAGGGTATGGGGTAACACTGAAGCTTTCTTT.

This clonotype was seen repeatedly, ten times or more. This chain connects TRBV7-2 to TRBJ2-7; TRBD2 might be the D (7 bases). Trimming left V 0 bases short and J 4 bases short, with 10 bases between. There are 14 residues in the CDR3. Per germline, CDR1 SGHTA and CDR2 FQGNSA. CDR3 coding DNA: TGTGCCAGCAGCTTAGCGGGGGGGCTTTACGAGCAGTACTTC. Its protein is CASSLAGGLYEQYF.

This clonotype turned up a few times. The genes are TRBV7-8 and TRBJ2-7; TRBD2 matches 8 bases. The CDR3 is made up of 13 amino acids. The germline gives CDR1 SGHVS, CDR2 FQNEAQ. V gave up 8 bases and J gave up 3 bases; unmatched junction bases: 6. CDR3 residues: CASAAGEIYEQYF. DNA of the CDR3: TGTGCCAGCGCAGCGGGAGAGATCTACGAGCAGTACTTC.

The chain joins TRBV7-2 to TRBJ2-5, with 12 positions matching TRBD2. The CDR3 covers 18 residues. CDR1 SGHTA and CDR2 FQGNSA come from the germline V gene. V dropped 0 bases and J dropped 5; count of bases not matched to a gene: 10. CDR3 region: CASSLALAGGLSGETQYF. The CDR3 coding sequence is TGTGCCAGCAGCTTAGCACTAGCGGGAGGCTTAAGTGGGGAGACCCAGTACTTC.

The J gene is TRBJ2-7, the V gene TRBV5-1; D ambiguous. Germline V gene sequence: CDR1 SGHRS, CDR2 YFSETQ. This CDR3 comprises 13 residues. The V and J ends lost 5 bases and 0 bases respectively, with 9 bases between them. The CDR3 DNA reads as TGCGCCAGCAGGCAGGAAGTCTCCTACGAGCAGTACTTC. The encoded protein is CASRQEVSYEQYF.

This clonotype has at least ten counts. This chain connects TRBV7-6 to TRBJ2-2, with 8 bases matching TRBD2. Per germline, CDR1 SGHVS and CDR2 FNYEAQ. CDR3 length equals 17 residues. Trimming cost V 2 bases and J 6 bases; bases outside gene matches: 11. The DNA of the CDR3 is TGTGCCAGCAGCTTATTTTCCGGGACTAGTATGGCCGGGGAGCTGTTTTTT. As protein: CASSLFSGTSMAGELFF.

V is TRBV20-1 and J is TRBJ2-5; TRBD2 matches 7 bases. The length of the CDR3 is 18 residues. Germline CDR1 is DFQATT and CDR2 is SNEGSKA (reference sequence). V shed 1 base and J 10 bases; nucleotides not matched to a gene: 24. DNA for the CDR3: TGCAGTGCTAGAGTTTGGCGACACCCAAAGACACCCCGGGGGGACCAGTACTTC. This encodes CSARVWRHPKTPRGDQYF.